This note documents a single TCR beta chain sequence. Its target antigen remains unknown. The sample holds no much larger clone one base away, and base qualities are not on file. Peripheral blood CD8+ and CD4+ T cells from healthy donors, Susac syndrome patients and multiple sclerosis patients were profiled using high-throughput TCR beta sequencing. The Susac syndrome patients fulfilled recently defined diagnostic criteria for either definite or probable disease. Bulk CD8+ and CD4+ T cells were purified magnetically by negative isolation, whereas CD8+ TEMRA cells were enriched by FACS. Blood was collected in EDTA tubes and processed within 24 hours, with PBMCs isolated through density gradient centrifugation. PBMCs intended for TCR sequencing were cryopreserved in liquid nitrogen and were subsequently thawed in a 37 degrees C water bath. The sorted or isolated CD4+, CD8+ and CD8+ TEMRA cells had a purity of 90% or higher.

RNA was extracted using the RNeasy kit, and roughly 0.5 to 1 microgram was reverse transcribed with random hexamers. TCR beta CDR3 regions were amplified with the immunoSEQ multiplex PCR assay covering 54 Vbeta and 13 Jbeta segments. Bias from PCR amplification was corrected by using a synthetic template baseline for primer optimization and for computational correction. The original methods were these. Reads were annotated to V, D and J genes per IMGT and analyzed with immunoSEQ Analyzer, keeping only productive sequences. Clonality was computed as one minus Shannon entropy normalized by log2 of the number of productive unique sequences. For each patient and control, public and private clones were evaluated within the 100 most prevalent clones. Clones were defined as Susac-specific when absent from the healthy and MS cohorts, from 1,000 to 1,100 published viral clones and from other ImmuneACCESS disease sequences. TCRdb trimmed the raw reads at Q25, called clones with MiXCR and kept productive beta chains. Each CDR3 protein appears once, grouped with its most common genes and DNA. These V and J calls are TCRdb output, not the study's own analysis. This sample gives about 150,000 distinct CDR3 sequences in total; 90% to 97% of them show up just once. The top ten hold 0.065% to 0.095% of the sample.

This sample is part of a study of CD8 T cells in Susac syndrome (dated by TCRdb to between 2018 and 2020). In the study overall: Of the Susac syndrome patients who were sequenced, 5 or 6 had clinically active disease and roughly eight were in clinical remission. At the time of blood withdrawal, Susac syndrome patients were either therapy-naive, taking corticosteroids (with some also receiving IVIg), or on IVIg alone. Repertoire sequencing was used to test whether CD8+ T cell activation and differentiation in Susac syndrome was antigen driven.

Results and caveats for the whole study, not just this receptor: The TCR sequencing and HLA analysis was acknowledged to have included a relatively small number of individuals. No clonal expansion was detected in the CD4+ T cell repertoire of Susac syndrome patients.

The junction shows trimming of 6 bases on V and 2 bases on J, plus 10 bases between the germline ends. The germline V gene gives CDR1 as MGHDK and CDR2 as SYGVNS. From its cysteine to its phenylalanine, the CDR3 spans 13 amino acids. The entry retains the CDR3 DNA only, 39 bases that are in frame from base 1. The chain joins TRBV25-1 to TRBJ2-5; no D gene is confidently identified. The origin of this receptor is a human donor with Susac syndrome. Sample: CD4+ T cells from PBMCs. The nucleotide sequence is TGTGCCAGCAGCCGACCCCGACAAGAGACCCAGTACTTC. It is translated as CASSRPRQETQYF.